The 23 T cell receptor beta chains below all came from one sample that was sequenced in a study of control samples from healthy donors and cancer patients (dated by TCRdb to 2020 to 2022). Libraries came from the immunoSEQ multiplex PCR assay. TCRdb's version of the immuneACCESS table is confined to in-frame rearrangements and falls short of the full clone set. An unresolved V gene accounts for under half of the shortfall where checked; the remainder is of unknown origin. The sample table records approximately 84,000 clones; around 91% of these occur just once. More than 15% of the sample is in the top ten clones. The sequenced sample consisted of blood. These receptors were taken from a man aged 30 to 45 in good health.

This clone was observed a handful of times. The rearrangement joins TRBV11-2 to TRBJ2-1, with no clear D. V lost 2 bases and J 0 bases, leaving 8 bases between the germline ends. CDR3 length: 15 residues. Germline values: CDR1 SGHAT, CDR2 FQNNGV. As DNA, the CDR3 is TGTGCCAGCAGCTTAAGGGCTAGCTCCTACAATGAGCAGTTCTTC. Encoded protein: CASSLRASSYNEQFF.

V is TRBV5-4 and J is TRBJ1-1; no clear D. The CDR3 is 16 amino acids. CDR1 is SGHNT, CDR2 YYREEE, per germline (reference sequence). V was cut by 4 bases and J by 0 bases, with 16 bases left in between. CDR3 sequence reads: CASSPAGPLMNTEAFF. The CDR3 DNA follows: TGTGCCAGCAGCCCAGCCGGGCCCCTCATGAACACTGAAGCTTTCTTT.

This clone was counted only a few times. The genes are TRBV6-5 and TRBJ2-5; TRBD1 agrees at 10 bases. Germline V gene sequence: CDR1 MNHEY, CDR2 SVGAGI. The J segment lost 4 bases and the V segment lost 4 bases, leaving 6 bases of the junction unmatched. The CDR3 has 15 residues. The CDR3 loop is CASSSIRDRGETQYF. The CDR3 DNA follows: TGTGCCAGCAGTTCCATCCGGGACAGGGGAGAGACCCAGTACTTC.

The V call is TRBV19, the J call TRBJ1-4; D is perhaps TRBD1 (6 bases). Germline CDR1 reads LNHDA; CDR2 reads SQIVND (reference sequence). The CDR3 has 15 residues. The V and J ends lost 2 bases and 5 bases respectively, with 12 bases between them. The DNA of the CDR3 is TGTGCCAGTAGTATACTCCTTGGACAGAATGAAAAACTGTTTTTT. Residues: CASSILLGQNEKLFF.

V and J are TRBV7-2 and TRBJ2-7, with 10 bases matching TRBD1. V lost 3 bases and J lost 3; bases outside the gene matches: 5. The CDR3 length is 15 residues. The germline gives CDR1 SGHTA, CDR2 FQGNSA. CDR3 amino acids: CASSFGGTGDYEQYF. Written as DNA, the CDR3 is TGTGCCAGCAGCTTTGGGGGGACAGGGGACTACGAGCAGTACTTC.

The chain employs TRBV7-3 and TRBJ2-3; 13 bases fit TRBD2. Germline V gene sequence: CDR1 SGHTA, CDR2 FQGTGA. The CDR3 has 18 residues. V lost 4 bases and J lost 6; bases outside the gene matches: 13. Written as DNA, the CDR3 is TGTGCCAGCAGCTCAGGAAGGACTAGCGGGAGAATTGAGGATACGCAGTATTTT. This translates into CASSSGRTSGRIEDTQYF.

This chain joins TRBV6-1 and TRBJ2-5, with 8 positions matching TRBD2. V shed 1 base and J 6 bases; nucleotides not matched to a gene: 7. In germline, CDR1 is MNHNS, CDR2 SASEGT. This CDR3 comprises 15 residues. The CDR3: CASSEGLAGPKTQYF. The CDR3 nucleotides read TGTGCCAGCAGTGAAGGGTTAGCGGGGCCCAAGACCCAGTACTTC.

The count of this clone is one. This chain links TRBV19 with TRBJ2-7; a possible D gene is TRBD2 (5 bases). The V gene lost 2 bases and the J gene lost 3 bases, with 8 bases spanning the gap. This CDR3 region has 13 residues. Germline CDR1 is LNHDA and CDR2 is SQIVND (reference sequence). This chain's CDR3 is CASSIRGYYEQYF. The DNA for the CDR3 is TGTGCCAGTAGTATAAGAGGGTACTACGAGCAGTACTTC.

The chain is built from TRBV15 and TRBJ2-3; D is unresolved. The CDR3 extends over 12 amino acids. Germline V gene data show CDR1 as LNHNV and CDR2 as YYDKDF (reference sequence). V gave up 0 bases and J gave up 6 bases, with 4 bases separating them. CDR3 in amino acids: CATSREGDTQYF. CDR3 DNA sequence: TGTGCCACCAGCAGAGAGGGGGATACGCAGTATTTT.

The CDR3 region has the DNA TGCAGCGTTTTCAGGACAGGGGCCGTAAATGAGCAGTTCTTC. Its translation: CSVFRTGAVNEQFF. V is TRBV29-1 and J is TRBJ2-1, with 9 bases identical to TRBD1. Germline V gene lookup returns CDR1 SQVTM and CDR2 ANQGSEA. The V segment lost 5 bases and the J segment 7 bases; nucleotides outside the gene matches: 9. This CDR3 has 14 amino acids.

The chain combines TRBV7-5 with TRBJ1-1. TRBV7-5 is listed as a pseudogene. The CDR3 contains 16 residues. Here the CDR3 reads CARSYTLGPVNTEAFF. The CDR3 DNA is TGTGCCAGAAGCTATACCCTGGGACCAGTGAACACTGAAGCTTTCTTT.

The DNA of the CDR3 is TGTGCCAGCACTACTAGGACAGTCGGGACCTATGGCTACACCTTC. Encoded protein: CASTTRTVGTYGYTF. V and J are TRBV6-5 and TRBJ1-2; TRBD1 is a possible D gene (6 bases). Germline V gene sequence: CDR1 MNHEY, CDR2 SVGAGI. The CDR3 is 15 amino acids. The ends were cut back, 7 bases at V and 4 bases at J, with 19 bases in the middle.

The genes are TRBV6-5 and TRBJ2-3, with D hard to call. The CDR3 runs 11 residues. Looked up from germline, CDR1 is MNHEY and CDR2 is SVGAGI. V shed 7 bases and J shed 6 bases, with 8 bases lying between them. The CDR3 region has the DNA TGTGCCAGCATCGGGTGGGATACGCAGTATTTT. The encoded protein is CASIGWDTQYF.

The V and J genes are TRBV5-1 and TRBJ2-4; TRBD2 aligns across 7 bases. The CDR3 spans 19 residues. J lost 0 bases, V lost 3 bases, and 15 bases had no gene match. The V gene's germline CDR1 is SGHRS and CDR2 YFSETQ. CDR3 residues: CASSSQGAGLSIAKNIQYF. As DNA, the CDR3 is TGCGCCAGCAGCTCCCAGGGAGCGGGACTATCTATAGCCAAAAACATTCAGTACTTC.

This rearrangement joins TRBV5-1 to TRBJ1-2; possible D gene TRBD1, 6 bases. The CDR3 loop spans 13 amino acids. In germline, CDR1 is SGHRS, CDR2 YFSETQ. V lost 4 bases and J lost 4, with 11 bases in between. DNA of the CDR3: TGCGCCAGCAGCCCGGGACACACCTATGGCTACACCTTC. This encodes CASSPGHTYGYTF.

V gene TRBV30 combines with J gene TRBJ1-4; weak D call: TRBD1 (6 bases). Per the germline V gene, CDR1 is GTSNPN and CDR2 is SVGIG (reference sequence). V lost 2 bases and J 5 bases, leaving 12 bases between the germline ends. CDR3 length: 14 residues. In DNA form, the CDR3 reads TGTGCCTGGAGTCGCAGGGGCGGGAATGAAAAACTGTTTTTT. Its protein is CAWSRRGGNEKLFF.

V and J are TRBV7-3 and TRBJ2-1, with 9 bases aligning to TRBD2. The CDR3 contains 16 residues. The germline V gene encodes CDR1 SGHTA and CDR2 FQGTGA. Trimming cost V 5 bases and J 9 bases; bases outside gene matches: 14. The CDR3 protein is CASSPEGSGGSGEQFF. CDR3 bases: TGTGCCAGCAGCCCTGAGGGTAGCGGGGGTTCGGGTGAGCAGTTCTTC.

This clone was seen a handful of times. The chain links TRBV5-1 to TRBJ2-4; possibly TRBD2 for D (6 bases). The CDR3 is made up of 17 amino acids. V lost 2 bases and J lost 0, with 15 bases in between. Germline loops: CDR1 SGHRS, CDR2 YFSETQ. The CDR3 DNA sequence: TGCGCCAGCAGCTTACTACCGGGACTGGAAGCCAAAAACATTCAGTACTTC. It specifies CASSLLPGLEAKNIQYF.

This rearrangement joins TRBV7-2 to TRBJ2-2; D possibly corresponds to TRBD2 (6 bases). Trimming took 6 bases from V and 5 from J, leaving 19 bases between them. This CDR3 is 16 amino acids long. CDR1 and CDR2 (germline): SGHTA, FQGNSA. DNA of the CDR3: TGTGCCAGCAGACTCTTGGCGGGGCCAATTACCGGGGAGCTGTTTTTT. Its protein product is CASRLLAGPITGELFF.

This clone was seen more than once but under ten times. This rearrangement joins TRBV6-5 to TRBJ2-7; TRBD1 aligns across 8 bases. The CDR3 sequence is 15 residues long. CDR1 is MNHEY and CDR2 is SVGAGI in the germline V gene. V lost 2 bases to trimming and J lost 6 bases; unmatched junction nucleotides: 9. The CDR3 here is CASSYDSDRGSEQYF. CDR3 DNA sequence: TGTGCCAGCAGTTACGATAGTGACAGGGGAAGCGAGCAGTACTTC.

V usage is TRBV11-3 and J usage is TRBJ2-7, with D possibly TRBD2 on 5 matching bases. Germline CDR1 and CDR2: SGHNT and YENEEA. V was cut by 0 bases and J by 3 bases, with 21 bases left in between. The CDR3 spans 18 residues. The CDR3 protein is CASSLEIHPGSSGYEQYF. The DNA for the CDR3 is TGTGCCAGCAGCTTAGAAATCCATCCCGGTTCCAGCGGCTACGAGCAGTACTTC.

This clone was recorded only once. CDR3 nucleotide sequence: TGTGCCAGCAGATGGGGAGCCGCGAACACTGAAGCTTTCTTT. This gives the protein CASRWGAANTEAFF. The chain links TRBV27 to TRBJ1-1; D gene ambiguous. The V gene lost 6 bases and the J gene lost 1 base, with 12 bases spanning the gap. The CDR3 has 14 amino acids. Germline lookup yields CDR1 MNHEY and CDR2 SMNVEV (reference sequence).

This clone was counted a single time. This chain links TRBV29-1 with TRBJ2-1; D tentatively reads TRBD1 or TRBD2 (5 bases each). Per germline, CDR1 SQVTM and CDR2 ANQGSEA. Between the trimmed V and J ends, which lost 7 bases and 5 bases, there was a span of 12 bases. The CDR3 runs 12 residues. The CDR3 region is CSAGRSHNEQFF. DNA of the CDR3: TGCAGCGCGGGACGCAGTCACAATGAGCAGTTCTTC.